These 3 T cell receptor beta chains share one sample of origin, sequenced in a study of T cell responses to AZD1222 COVID-19 vaccine. Libraries were prepared by immunoSEQ multiplex PCR; TCRdb keeps only in-frame clonotypes and omits some of them. In the table there are around 100,000 clones, roughly 87% of which are singletons. The input for sequencing was peripheral blood, taken on day 0 of AZD1222 vaccination. The receptors derive from an adult in good health.

This chain uses TRBV2 with TRBJ2-1; the match to TRBD2 covers 11 bases. Trimming at V came to 6 bases and at J to 6 bases, leaving 7 bases not matched to a gene. The germline CDR1 and CDR2 sequences are SNHLY and FYNNEI. The CDR3 has 15 amino acids. Here the CDR3 reads CASRITSGSINEQFF. DNA for the CDR3: TGTGCCAGCAGGATCACTAGCGGGAGTATCAATGAGCAGTTCTTC.

This clone was detected once. This rearrangement joins TRBV6-6 to TRBJ2-2; the D gene is possibly TRBD1 (6 bases). Germline loops: CDR1 MNHNY, CDR2 SVGAGI (reference sequence). The germline V and J ends were trimmed by 5 bases and 1 base, with 8 bases remaining between them. This CDR3 has 14 residues. CDR3 region: CASSGGRNTGELFF. CDR3 in DNA: TGTGCCAGCAGTGGGGGCCGGAACACCGGGGAGCTGTTTTTT.

This chain joins TRBV19 and TRBJ1-2; D not resolved. The CDR3 has 13 amino acids. V was cut by 8 bases and J by 4 bases, with 14 bases left in between. Looked up from germline, CDR1 is LNHDA and CDR2 is SQIVND (reference sequence). CDR3 coding DNA: TGTGCCAGTGGGAACCCGATACTCTATGGCTACACCTTC. Translating gives CASGNPILYGYTF.